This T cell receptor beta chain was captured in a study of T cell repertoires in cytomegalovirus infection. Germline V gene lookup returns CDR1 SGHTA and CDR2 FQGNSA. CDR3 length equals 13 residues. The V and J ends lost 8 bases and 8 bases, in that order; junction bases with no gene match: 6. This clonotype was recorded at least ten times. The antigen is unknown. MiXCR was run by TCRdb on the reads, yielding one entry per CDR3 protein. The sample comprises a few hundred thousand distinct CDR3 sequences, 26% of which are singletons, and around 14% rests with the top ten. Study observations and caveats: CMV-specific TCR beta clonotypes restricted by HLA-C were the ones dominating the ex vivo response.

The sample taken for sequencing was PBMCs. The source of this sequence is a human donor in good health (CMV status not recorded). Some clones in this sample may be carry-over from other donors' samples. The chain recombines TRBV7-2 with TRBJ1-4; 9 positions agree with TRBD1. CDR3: CASSGTGWEKLFF. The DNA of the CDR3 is TGTGCCAGCTCTGGGACAGGGTGGGAAAAACTGTTTTTT.